The 10 T cell receptor beta chains in this list originate from one sample, sequenced in a study of regulatory T cells in long-lasting Graves disease. Relying on iRepertoire HTBI primers and Arm-PCR of CDR3 regions, the team built TCR beta libraries. TCRdb reprocessed the multiplex PCR reads with MiXCR, giving one entry per CDR3 protein. The table shows 400,000 to 650,000 distinct CDR3 sequences, with 15% to 20% occurring only once. The time point: newly diagnosed GD, antithyroid drugs for less than 3 months. Construction of the TCR library relied on RNA isolated from PBMCs. These records were also assigned to another study, of T cells in Graves' hyperthyroidism and ophthalmopathy.

The material sequenced was peripheral blood mononuclear cells (PBMCs), taken at new diagnosis, from a patient treated with antithyroid drugs. The receptors originated from a woman aged 40-65 years with Graves disease.

A few counts support this clonotype. The chain carries TRBV12-3 or TRBV12-4 and TRBJ2-5; 7 bases fit TRBD2. This CDR3 has 13 residues. The V and J ends lost 8 bases and 5 bases, in that order; junction bases with no gene match: 8. Here the CDR3 reads CASAGGVDETQYF. As DNA, the CDR3 is TGTGCCAGCGCTGGGGGGGTGGATGAGACCCAGTACTTC.

This clonotype was seen ten or more times. The chain recombines TRBV30 with TRBJ1-2; unclear D gene. With 1 base removed from V and 8 bases from J, the gap between germline ends came to 14 bases. The CDR3 covers 13 residues. Per germline, CDR1 GTSNPN and CDR2 SVGIG (reference sequence). The CDR3, as DNA: TGTGCCTGGAGTGCACTCCGGACCAGCGGCTACACCTTC. Its translation is CAWSALRTSGYTF.

This clonotype was found a few times. The chain carries TRBV19 and TRBJ1-5; D is ambiguous. CDR3 size: 13 residues. V was shortened by 7 bases and J by 0 bases, with 7 bases between the two germline ends. In germline, CDR1 is LNHDA, CDR2 SQIVND (reference sequence). Here the CDR3 reads CASNDLSNQPQHF. The CDR3 nucleotides are TGTGCCAGTAATGACCTTAGCAATCAGCCCCAGCATTTT.

This clonotype was seen only a few times. This sequence joins TRBV19 and TRBJ1-2, with 9 bases identical to TRBD1. The length of the CDR3 is 16 residues. V was pared by 8 bases and J by 2 bases, with 12 bases of the junction left unmatched. Germline-derived CDR1 and CDR2 are LNHDA and SQIVND (reference sequence). The CDR3 DNA is TGTGCCAGTGGGGAGGGACAGGGCGTCATGAACTATGGCTACACCTTC. Its protein product is CASGEGQGVMNYGYTF.

The sample holds a few counts of this clonotype. This rearrangement joins TRBV4-1 to TRBJ1-2; possibly TRBD1 for D (5 bases). Germline values: CDR1 MGHRA, CDR2 YSYEKL. The CDR3 is made up of 15 amino acids. The ends were cut back, 0 bases at V and 0 bases at J, with 8 bases in the middle. This chain's CDR3 is CASSQEGRANYGYTF. DNA for the CDR3: TGCGCCAGCAGCCAAGAGGGCAGGGCTAACTATGGCTACACCTTC.

The CDR3 DNA is TGTGCCAGCAGCCAAGAGGCTCTAGCGGGGGGGCCCAATGAGCAGTTCTTC. This gives the protein CASSQEALAGGPNEQFF. J is TRBJ2-1 and V is TRBV4-2; 12 bases are shared with TRBD2. The germline V gene has CDR1 LGHNA and CDR2 YNFKEQ. This CDR3 is built from 17 residues. Trimming at V came to 0 bases and at J to 6 bases, leaving 6 bases not matched to a gene.

V and J are TRBV6-1 and TRBJ1-1; tentatively, D is TRBD1 (5 bases). This CDR3 region has 13 residues. Germline CDR1 reads MNHNS; CDR2 reads SASEGT. V lost 4 bases and J lost 6, with 12 bases in between. This CDR3 is CASSAGPRAEAFF. As DNA, the CDR3 is TGTGCCAGCAGTGCAGGCCCCAGGGCTGAAGCTTTCTTT.

The table lists this clonotype with a few counts. The V and J genes are TRBV4-1 and TRBJ1-2; the D gene is possibly TRBD1 (6 bases). V shed 1 base and J shed 7 bases, with 16 bases lying between them. The length of the CDR3 is 15 residues. Germline V gene data show CDR1 as MGHRA and CDR2 as YSYEKL. In DNA form, the CDR3 reads TGCGCCAGCAGCCAAGGTGGCCTCCAGGGGTTTGGCTACACCTTC. It is translated as CASSQGGLQGFGYTF.

The table lists this clonotype with a few counts. The gene calls are TRBV11-3 and TRBJ2-2; D gene ambiguous. V lost 5 bases, J lost 13 bases, and 17 bases lay in between. CDR3 length equals 13 residues. Germline V lookup: CDR1 SGHNT, CDR2 YENEEA. CDR3 sequence (DNA): TGTGCCAGCAGCCAACCGGTCCCCCCTGCGCTGTTTTTT. It yields the protein CASSQPVPPALFF.

This clonotype has at least ten counts. The rearrangement links TRBV3-1 to TRBJ2-1, with TRBD1 as a possible D gene (5 bases). The length of the CDR3 is 13 residues. V lost 10 bases and J lost 3, with 13 bases in between. Germline CDR1 and CDR2: LGHDT and YNNKEL (reference sequence). CDR3 in amino acids: CATKGVNYNEQFF. In nucleotides, the CDR3 is TGTGCCACGAAAGGGGTTAACTACAATGAGCAGTTCTTC.